The 18 T cell receptor beta chains in this list originate from one sample, sequenced in a study of cytomegalovirus exposure and HLA in healthy donors. Use of 60 Vbeta and 13 Jbeta primers characterized the PCR. Sequenced by immunoSEQ multiplex PCR; TCRdb stores in-frame clones only, minus some. In the table there are about 140,000 clones, under 70% of which are singletons. The source material was PBMCs. Every receptor here comes from a woman aged 55 to 70 in good health and CMV-seronegative.

The rearrangement uses TRBV28 and TRBJ2-7; TRBD1 matches 9 bases. CDR3 length: 15 amino acids. V lost 7 bases, J lost 7 bases, and 14 bases stayed unmatched. Germline lookup yields CDR1 MDHEN and CDR2 SYDVKM. CDR3 bases: TGTGCCAGCACCTCCGGGACAGGGATGATGAGGGAGCAGTACTTC. Protein: CASTSGTGMMREQYF.

Points on this clone: This same CDR3 is encoded by further DNA sequences in the sample. V usage is TRBV14 and J usage is TRBJ1-1, with 7 positions matching TRBD1. The CDR3 is 15 residues long. V shed 2 bases, J shed 0 bases, and the junction held 3 bases outside the gene matches. Germline CDR1 reads SGHDN; CDR2 reads FVKESK. The CDR3 spells CASSQRTGLNTEAFF. Here the CDR3 DNA reads TGTGCCAGCAGCCAACGGACAGGATTGAACACTGAAGCTTTCTTT.

The rearrangement uses TRBV2 and TRBJ2-7; TRBD1 is a possible D gene (5 bases). This CDR3 is 14 amino acids long. Per germline, CDR1 SNHLY and CDR2 FYNNEI. Trimming left V 8 bases short and J 0 bases short, with 14 bases between. The CDR3 DNA reads as TGTGCCAGCCGGACACAGACAGTCTCCTACGAGCAGTACTTC. Translating it yields CASRTQTVSYEQYF.

This clone was counted a single time. The J gene is TRBJ1-2, the V gene TRBV5-1; D unresolved. The germline V and J ends were trimmed by 0 bases and 3 bases, with 12 bases remaining between them. This CDR3 spans 15 amino acids. In germline, CDR1 is SGHRS, CDR2 YFSETQ. CDR3 sequence (DNA): TGCGCCAGCAGCTTGGATGGCGGCCGCGACTATGGCTACACCTTC. This encodes CASSLDGGRDYGYTF. The full variable domain, with the rest looked up from reference TRBV5-1 and TRBJ1-2, is KAGVTQTPRYLIKTRGQQVTLSCSPISGHRSVSWYQQTPGQGLQFLFEYFSETQRNKGNFPGRFSGRQFSNSRSEMNVSTLELGDSALYLCASSLDGGRDYGYTFGSGTRLTVV.

V gene TRBV6-6 combines with J gene TRBJ2-2; TRBD2 matches 9 bases. The CDR3 is 16 residues long. Germline-derived CDR1 and CDR2 are MNHNY and SVGAGI (reference sequence). V shed 6 bases and J 7 bases; nucleotides not matched to a gene: 12. CDR3 region: CASSRGFSGRDGELFF. The CDR3 DNA reads as TGTGCCAGCAGCCGGGGATTTAGCGGGAGAGACGGGGAGCTGTTTTTT.

This rearrangement joins TRBV10-3 to TRBJ2-2; D not resolved. The CDR3 is 14 residues long. The germline CDR1 and CDR2 sequences are ENHRY and SYGVKD. V was cut by 7 bases and J by 0 bases, with 9 bases left in between. The CDR3 loop is CAITSQANTGELFF. As DNA, the CDR3 is TGTGCCATCACCTCACAAGCGAACACCGGGGAGCTGTTTTTT.

The table lists this clone with a few counts. The CDR3 DNA follows: TGTGCCAGCATCCCCCGAAGGGGCGGCGGAAACACCATATATTTT. This gives the protein CASIPRRGGGNTIYF. The J gene is TRBJ1-3, the V gene TRBV5-6, with D possibly matching TRBD1 (5 bases). Per germline, CDR1 SGHDT and CDR2 YYEEEE. The germline V and J ends were trimmed by 6 bases and 4 bases, with 17 bases remaining between them. The CDR3 runs to 15 residues. The whole variable domain, filled in from reference TRBV5-6 and TRBJ1-3, reads DAGVTQSPTHLIKTRGQQVTLRCSPKSGHDTVSWYQQALGQGPQFIFQYYEEEERQRGNFPDRFSGHQFPNYSSELNVNALLLGDSALYLCASIPRRGGGNTIYFGEGSWLTVV.

The genes are TRBV6-6 and TRBJ2-2; the D is unclear. Trimming shortened V by 5 bases and J by 4 bases, and 14 bases separated the two germline ends. The CDR3 runs to 15 residues. The germline CDR1 and CDR2 sequences are MNHNY and SVGAGI (reference sequence). The chain's CDR3 is CASSISSPGTGELFF. CDR3 bases: TGTGCCAGCAGTATCTCCTCCCCGGGCACCGGGGAGCTGTTTTTT.

This clone was seen a few times. This sequence joins TRBV5-1 and TRBJ2-2; D uncertain. The germline V and J ends were trimmed by 0 bases and 3 bases, with 9 bases remaining between them. CDR1 is SGHRS and CDR2 is YFSETQ in the germline V gene. This CDR3 has 15 amino acids. The CDR3 coding sequence is TGCGCCAGCAGCTTGGTAGGCACAGACACCGGGGAGCTGTTTTTT. This codes for CASSLVGTDTGELFF.

The chain carries TRBV15 and TRBJ1-3; unclear D gene. Deletions cut 4 bases from V and 4 bases from J, with 8 bases between. This CDR3 comprises 13 residues. Germline CDR1 LNHNV, CDR2 YYDKDF (reference sequence). CDR3 DNA: TGTGCCACCAGCACAGGTACAGGAAACACCATATATTTT. This translates into CATSTGTGNTIYF.

The gene calls are TRBV29-1 and TRBJ1-1; D may be TRBD1 (5 bases). In germline, CDR1 is SQVTM, CDR2 ANQGSEA. This CDR3 comprises 15 residues. V lost 4 bases, J lost 5 bases, and 20 bases lay in between. In nucleotides, the CDR3 is TGCAGCGTTGTACCACCCGGGGGGGGATGGACTGAAGCTTTCTTT. Residues: CSVVPPGGGWTEAFF.

This clone was detected only once. This chain links TRBV29-1 with TRBJ2-3, with 16 nucleotides matching TRBD2. The CDR3 has 17 amino acids. The junction had 7 bases not matched to a gene; V was cut back by 2 bases and J by 5 bases. CDR1 is SQVTM, CDR2 ANQGSEA, per germline. The CDR3 DNA sequence: TGCAGCGTTGAACCGGGGACTAGCGGGAGGGCCGGAGATACGCAGTATTTT. This codes for CSVEPGTSGRAGDTQYF.

The chain links TRBV29-1 to TRBJ2-3, with 7 nucleotides matching TRBD2. The CDR3 loop spans 14 amino acids. Germline CDR1 reads SQVTM; CDR2 reads ANQGSEA. V lost 7 bases to trimming and J lost 1 base; unmatched junction nucleotides: 8. The CDR3 spells CSARRESGTDTQYF. The DNA of the CDR3 is TGCAGCGCACGGCGGGAGTCAGGCACAGATACGCAGTATTTT.

This clone showed up just a few times. The chain is built from TRBV5-5 and TRBJ2-6; tentative D call: TRBD1 (6 bases). Germline-derived CDR1 and CDR2 are SGHKS and YYEKEE (reference sequence). V lost 5 bases, J lost 3 bases, and 15 bases lay in between. This CDR3 is built from 16 residues. In DNA form, the CDR3 reads TGTGCCAGCAGTTACACGACAGGTTATGGGGCCAACGTCCTGACTTTC. The encoded protein is CASSYTTGYGANVLTF.

This chain links TRBV5-1 with TRBJ2-3; 7 positions match TRBD2. Losses at the gene ends were 0 bases for V and 6 bases for J; bases not matched to a gene: 4. Germline CDR1 is SGHRS and CDR2 is YFSETQ. The CDR3 runs 14 residues. The CDR3 nucleotides are TGCGCCAGCAGCTTGGGGACTAGTTGGGATACGCAGTATTTT. This sequence encodes CASSLGTSWDTQYF.

This chain connects TRBV6-5 to TRBJ2-7; D remains ambiguous. The CDR3 contains 11 residues. V lost 6 bases, J lost 6 bases, and 9 bases lay in between. Germline assignment: CDR1 MNHEY and CDR2 SVGAGI. CDR3 loop: CASRRLGEQYF. Here the CDR3 DNA reads TGTGCCAGCAGACGACTGGGCGAGCAGTACTTC.

This clone has a single count. This chain links TRBV9 with TRBJ1-3; D possibly corresponds to TRBD1 (6 bases). Trimming stripped 3 bases from V and 4 bases from J, with 14 bases between. Per the germline V gene, CDR1 is SGDLS and CDR2 is YYNGEE. This CDR3 is built from 15 residues. The CDR3: CASSALRGQGNTIYF. CDR3 in DNA: TGTGCCAGCAGCGCCTTGCGGGGGCAGGGAAACACCATATATTTT.

CDR3 nucleotides: TGCGCCAGCAGCTTGGGACTACCTCTCTACGAGCAGTACTTC. Translation: CASSLGLPLYEQYF. This chain uses TRBV5-1 with TRBJ2-7; D is perhaps TRBD2 (5 bases). The germline gives CDR1 SGHRS, CDR2 YFSETQ. V lost 0 bases, J lost 3 bases, and 10 bases lay in between. The CDR3 is 14 amino acids.